One sample yielded the 26 T cell receptor beta chains listed below, sequenced in a study of identical twins. In TCRdb, the 5' RACE reads were re-called with MiXCR into one record per CDR3 protein. The repertoire has 400,000 to 600,000 distinct CDR3 sequences, around 24% of them found once; the top ten carry approximately 0.52%. These data were also filed under a second study, of yellow fever vaccine responses in identical twins.

Input material: CD4+ T cells sorted from blood. These receptors came from a woman younger than 35 in good health.

The rearrangement uses TRBV6-1 and TRBJ2-5; 11 bases match TRBD2. CDR1 is MNHNS, CDR2 SASEGT, per germline. The trim removed 6 bases at V and 4 bases at J, leaving 10 bases unmatched. The length of the CDR3 is 16 residues. The CDR3 DNA reads as TGTGCCAGCAGCGTAGCGGGAGGGCGTTTTGGAGAGACCCAGTACTTC. Protein sequence: CASSVAGGRFGETQYF.

The V and J genes are TRBV2 and TRBJ2-7, with 7 bases identical to TRBD1. After removal of 10 bases from V and 1 base from J, the junction contained 13 bases not matched to a gene. CDR1 is SNHLY, CDR2 FYNNEI, per germline. CDR3 size: 15 residues. The CDR3 reads CATSHDRARSYEQYV. CDR3 sequence (DNA): TGTGCCACCTCCCACGACAGGGCTAGATCCTACGAGCAGTACGTC.

This clonotype was picked up a small number of times. The CDR3 region has the DNA TGTGCCAGCAGTCGCGCAGGAACGGCGGGCAATCAGCCCCAGCATTTT. It encodes CASSRAGTAGNQPQHF. The chain couples TRBV12-3 or TRBV12-4 to TRBJ1-5; D is uncertain. V lost 5 bases and J lost 2, with 16 bases in between. The CDR3 has 16 residues.

The rearrangement links TRBV20-1 to TRBJ2-1; the D gene is possibly TRBD2 (6 bases). The ends were cut back, 3 bases at V and 9 bases at J, with 12 bases in the middle. The CDR3 sequence is 12 residues long. The germline CDR1 and CDR2 sequences are DFQATT and SNEGSKA (reference sequence). The CDR3 DNA sequence: TGCAGTGCTAGCGGGGGTCTATCTGAGCAGTTCTTC. Its translation: CSASGGLSEQFF.

This clonotype was seen ten or more times. The V and J genes are TRBV18 and TRBJ2-5; no firm D call. Between the trimmed V and J ends, which lost 1 base and 4 bases, there was a span of 4 bases. Germline CDR1 reads KGHSH; CDR2 reads LQKENI. The CDR3 covers 12 residues. The CDR3 DNA sequence: TGTGCCAGCTCACCACTTTCAGAGACCCAGTACTTC. Amino acid sequence: CASSPLSETQYF.

Comments on this clonotype: Compared with germline, one end of the junction differs, possibly owing to a read error. The J gene is TRBJ2-1, the V gene TRBV6-4, with D tentatively TRBD2 (5 bases). CDR3 length equals 16 residues. Germline V gives CDR1 MRHNA, CDR2 SNTAGT. The CDR3 region has the DNA TGTGCCGGCAGTGACTCTTTAGGACTGAGCTACAATGAGCAGTTCTTC. Translation gives CAGSDSLGLSYNEQFF.

This clonotype was seen a few times. This chain joins TRBV12-3 or TRBV12-4 and TRBJ2-4; D tentatively reads TRBD1 or TRBD2 (5 bases each). Trimming pared 7 bases from V and 0 bases from J, leaving 10 bases between. This CDR3 contains 14 residues. In nucleotides, the CDR3 is TGTGCCAGCACTACGAGGGGAGCCAAAAACATTCAGTACTTC. Protein: CASTTRGAKNIQYF.

This clonotype was observed a handful of times. This chain links TRBV20-1 with TRBJ2-1; D remains unclear. Germline CDR1 and CDR2: DFQATT and SNEGSKA (reference sequence). The CDR3 has 11 amino acids. Trimming removed 5 bases at V and 6 bases at J, with 8 bases between. CDR3 DNA: TGCAGTGCTTGGGCGCGCAATGAGCAGTTCTTC. It translates to CSAWARNEQFF.

This clonotype was seen a few times. The junction shows a germline mismatch at one end, possibly a read error. The chain combines TRBV3-1 with TRBJ2-1, with D perhaps matching TRBD1 (6 bases). Germline V lookup: CDR1 LGHDT, CDR2 YNNKEL (reference sequence). The CDR3 covers 12 residues. The CDR3 spells CASSQARGEQFF. The DNA of the CDR3 is TGTGCCAGCAGTCAAGCCAGGGGTGAGCAGTTCTTC.

The chain combines TRBV15 with TRBJ2-7; D is ambiguous. The V end was cut by 0 bases, the J end by 1 base, with 13 bases between. From germline, CDR1 is LNHNV and CDR2 YYDKDF (reference sequence). This CDR3 spans 16 amino acids. CDR3 loop: CATSRDLGLQSYEQYV. For the CDR3, the DNA is TGTGCCACCAGCAGAGATCTAGGGTTGCAGTCCTACGAGCAGTACGTC.

V usage is TRBV28 and J usage is TRBJ2-7, with TRBD2 matching 8 bases. The CDR3 has 13 amino acids. CDR1 is MDHEN and CDR2 is SYDVKM in the germline V gene. The junction had 3 bases not matched to a gene; V was cut back by 5 bases and J by 3 bases. CDR3 sequence (DNA): TGTGCCAGCAGTCACGGGACTAGCTACGAGCAGTACGTC. The encoded protein is CASSHGTSYEQYV.

This clonotype was seen a handful of times. The V and J genes are TRBV12-3 or TRBV12-4 and TRBJ2-3; 10 bases align to TRBD2. The V gene end was trimmed by 3 bases and the J gene end by 4 bases; junction bases not matched to a gene: 7. CDR3 size: 16 residues. The CDR3 DNA sequence: TGTGCCAGCAGTTTTAGAGCGGGGGGGCCTGCAGATACGCAGTATTTT. Protein sequence: CASSFRAGGPADTQYF.

This rearrangement joins TRBV5-6 to TRBJ2-6; D tentatively fits TRBD1 or TRBD2 (6 bases each). The CDR3 contains 18 residues. Germline CDR1 reads SGHDT; CDR2 reads YYEEEE. Trimming cost V 0 bases and J 0 bases, with 13 bases left between them. This CDR3 reads CASSLGRGGISGANVLTF. As DNA, the CDR3 is TGTGCCAGCAGCTTGGGCAGGGGAGGAATCTCTGGGGCCAACGTCCTGACTTTC.

This clonotype has a count of ten or more. This sequence joins TRBV15 and TRBJ2-3; no firm D call. V was trimmed by 1 base and J by 0 bases, leaving 11 bases between them. Germline V gene sequence: CDR1 LNHNV, CDR2 YYDKDF (reference sequence). The CDR3 sequence is 16 residues long. CDR3 sequence: CATSRGLSPSTDTQYF. The CDR3 bases are TGTGCCACCAGCAGAGGTCTCAGCCCTAGCACAGATACGCAGTATTTT.

The chain is built from TRBV6-1 and TRBJ1-2, with D maybe TRBD1 (6 bases). Trimming left V 8 bases short and J 4 bases short, with 14 bases between. Germline V gives CDR1 MNHNS, CDR2 SASEGT. The CDR3 loop spans 13 amino acids. CDR3 nucleotide sequence: TGTGCCAGCCACGCAGGGGCCTCCTATGGCTACACCTTC. The encoded protein is CASHAGASYGYTF.

This chain connects TRBV7-2 to TRBJ2-2, with D unclear. There are 10 residues in the CDR3. In germline, CDR1 is SGHTA, CDR2 FQGNSA. V was shortened by 1 base and J by 10 bases, with 1 base between the two germline ends. This chain's CDR3 is CASSLVELFF. CDR3 bases: TGTGCCAGCAGCTTAGTGGAGCTGTTTTTT.

This chain links TRBV6-5 with TRBJ2-4, with D possibly TRBD2 on 5 matching bases. The germline gives CDR1 MNHEY, CDR2 SVGAGI. V lost 0 bases to trimming and J lost 2 bases, with 8 bases between them. CDR3 length equals 15 residues. CDR3: CASSYSERSKNIQYF. The CDR3 DNA sequence: TGTGCCAGCAGTTACTCAGAGCGGTCCAAAAACATTCAGTACTTC.

This clonotype was observed a handful of times. The chain is built from TRBV10-3 and TRBJ2-1, with no clear D. Between the trimmed V and J ends, which lost 0 bases and 7 bases, there was a span of 7 bases. Germline V gene lookup returns CDR1 ENHRY and CDR2 SYGVKD. The CDR3 length is 13 residues. CDR3 nucleotide sequence: TGTGCCATCAGTGAGTCGGGCAGTAATGAGCAGTTCTTC. Its protein product is CAISESGSNEQFF.

This sequence joins TRBV27 and TRBJ2-5, with TRBD2 identical over 7 bases. The CDR3 has 14 amino acids. Unmatched junction bases numbered 9, after V lost 4 bases and J lost 7 bases. Germline CDR1 and CDR2: MNHEY and SMNVEV (reference sequence). The CDR3 DNA reads as TGTGCCAGCAGTTCAGCGGGACCTTTTGGGACCCAGTACTTC. Its protein is CASSSAGPFGTQYF.

This chain links TRBV7-6 with TRBJ2-7, with 11 bases that match TRBD2. The ends lost 5 bases at V and 4 bases at J; junction bases unmatched: 1. CDR1 and CDR2 from the germline V gene are SGHVS and FNYEAQ. The CDR3 covers 13 residues. CDR3 amino acids: CASSRLAGYEQYF. CDR3 nucleotides: TGTGCCAGCAGCCGACTAGCGGGGTACGAGCAGTACTTC.

The chain has TRBV28 and TRBJ2-7; 7 bases map to TRBD1. CDR3 length: 14 amino acids. Germline CDR1 is MDHEN and CDR2 is SYDVKM. V lost 3 bases to trimming and J lost 3 bases; unmatched junction nucleotides: 5. The CDR3 DNA is TGTGCCAGCAGTTTTTGGGACAGAGACTACGAGCAGTACGTC. This sequence encodes CASSFWDRDYEQYV.

This chain connects TRBV4-2 to TRBJ2-5; 11 nucleotides match TRBD2. After removal of 3 bases from V and 3 bases from J, the junction contained 6 bases not matched to a gene. CDR1 LGHNA and CDR2 YNFKEQ come from the germline V gene. This CDR3 has 16 amino acids. The CDR3 here is CASSHSGLAEKETQYF. CDR3 DNA sequence: TGTGCCAGCAGCCACTCGGGACTAGCGGAGAAAGAGACCCAGTACTTC.

The CDR3 loop is CSAGQNMNTEAFF. Here the CDR3 DNA reads TGCAGTGCTGGACAGAACATGAACACTGAAGCTTTCTTT. This chain connects TRBV20-1 to TRBJ1-1, with D maybe TRBD1 (6 bases). Germline loops: CDR1 DFQATT, CDR2 SNEGSKA (reference sequence). This CDR3 has 13 amino acids. V was trimmed by 5 bases and J by 0 bases, leaving 10 bases between them.

The chain combines TRBV12-3 or TRBV12-4 with TRBJ2-7, with 9 nucleotides matching TRBD2. CDR3 length: 15 amino acids. Trimming cost V 6 bases and J 2 bases; bases outside gene matches: 8. The CDR3: CASSPGTSRTYEQYF. DNA for the CDR3: TGTGCCAGCAGCCCTGGGACTAGCCGTACCTACGAGCAGTACTTC.

Only a few counts were recorded for this clonotype. The chain joins TRBV4-1 to TRBJ1-2; the match to TRBD1 covers 10 bases. CDR3 size: 15 residues. With 3 bases clipped from V and 6 bases from J, the junction kept 7 bases outside the gene matches. Looked up from germline, CDR1 is MGHRA and CDR2 is YSYEKL. The CDR3: CASSHPGQGIDGYTF. CDR3 nucleotide sequence: TGCGCCAGCAGCCACCCGGGACAGGGGATAGATGGCTACACCTTC.

J is TRBJ2-7 and V is TRBV6-4; the match to TRBD2 covers 7 bases. After removal of 2 bases from V and 8 bases from J, the junction contained 6 bases not matched to a gene. This CDR3 is 13 amino acids long. Germline V gene sequence: CDR1 MRHNA, CDR2 SNTAGT. The CDR3 DNA is TGTGCCAGCAGTGACGGCGGGGGTGAAAAGCAGTACTTC. Its translation is CASSDGGGEKQYF.